Sequencing of this TCR beta chain was carried out in a study of CD8 T cells in Susac syndrome (dated by TCRdb to between 2018 and 2021). Study-level background: Whether CD8+ T cell activation and differentiation in Susac syndrome was antigen driven was tested using repertoire sequencing. Clonality of the CD8+ T cell repertoire was compared between over ten healthy donors, about 14 Susac syndrome patients and fewer than 16 multiple sclerosis patients. Study-level results and caveats: The TCR sequencing and HLA analysis was acknowledged to have included a relatively small number of individuals.

In its sample, this clonotype was seen once. It lacks a known antigen. Base qualities are missing; no much larger clone stands one base away. A solitary read yields weak support. RNA was extracted using the RNeasy kit, and about 0.5 to 1 ug of the RNA was reverse transcribed with random hexamers. The immunoSEQ multiplex PCR assay, covering 54 Vbeta and 13 Jbeta segments, was used to amplify TCR beta CDR3 regions. PCR amplification bias was corrected by using a synthetic template baseline for primer optimization and computational correction. The study's processing was this. Only productive sequences were kept, with reads annotated to V, D and J genes according to IMGT and analyzed in immunoSEQ Analyzer. To calculate clonality, Shannon entropy was normalized by log2 of the number of productive unique sequences and then subtracted from one. For each patient and control, public and private clones were evaluated within the 100 most prevalent clones. A clone was defined as Susac-specific if it was absent from the healthy and MS cohorts, from 1052 published viral clones and from other ImmuneACCESS disease sequences. The public sequencing data were trimmed at Q25 with fastp and processed into clonotypes with MiXCR by TCRdb, which kept only in-frame beta chains. Every CDR3 protein is listed once, alongside the most common genes and DNA of its rows. It is TCRdb's table, rather than the study itself, that gives the V and J calls and clone size. In this sample the table shows 40,000 to 55,000 distinct CDR3 sequences, 93% of which occur a single time. Less than 0.55% of the sample is held by the ten biggest clonotypes.

High-throughput TCR beta sequencing profiled peripheral blood CD8+ and CD4+ T cells from healthy donors, Susac syndrome patients and multiple sclerosis patients. Multiple sclerosis controls were treatment-naive patients with stable or active relapsing-remitting disease fulfilling revised McDonald criteria. Bulk CD8+ and CD4+ T cells were purified by magnetic negative isolation, while CD8+ TEMRA cells were enriched using FACS. Blood was collected in EDTA tubes and processed within 24 hours, with PBMCs isolated through density gradient centrifugation. PBMCs intended for TCR sequencing were frozen in liquid nitrogen and were later thawed in a 37 degrees C water bath. The sorted or isolated CD4+, CD8+ and CD8+ TEMRA cells had a purity of 90% or higher. In the germline V gene (reference sequence), CDR1 corresponds to DFQATT and CDR2 to SNEGSKA. Including cysteine and phenylalanine, the CDR3 has 15 amino acids. Only CDR3 DNA is held: 45 bases, read in frame from base 1. Germline trimming: 2 bases from V, 8 bases from J; junction bases outside gene matches: 12.

The TCR sequence derives from a human donor with multiple sclerosis. The receptor chain draws on TRBV20-1 and TRBJ2-7, and 10 bases in between align with TRBD1. Sequencing used CD8+ T cells from PBMCs. The CDR3: CSARSPGQGWNKQYF. The DNA sequence is TGCAGTGCTAGATCACCGGGACAGGGGTGGAATAAGCAGTACTTC.